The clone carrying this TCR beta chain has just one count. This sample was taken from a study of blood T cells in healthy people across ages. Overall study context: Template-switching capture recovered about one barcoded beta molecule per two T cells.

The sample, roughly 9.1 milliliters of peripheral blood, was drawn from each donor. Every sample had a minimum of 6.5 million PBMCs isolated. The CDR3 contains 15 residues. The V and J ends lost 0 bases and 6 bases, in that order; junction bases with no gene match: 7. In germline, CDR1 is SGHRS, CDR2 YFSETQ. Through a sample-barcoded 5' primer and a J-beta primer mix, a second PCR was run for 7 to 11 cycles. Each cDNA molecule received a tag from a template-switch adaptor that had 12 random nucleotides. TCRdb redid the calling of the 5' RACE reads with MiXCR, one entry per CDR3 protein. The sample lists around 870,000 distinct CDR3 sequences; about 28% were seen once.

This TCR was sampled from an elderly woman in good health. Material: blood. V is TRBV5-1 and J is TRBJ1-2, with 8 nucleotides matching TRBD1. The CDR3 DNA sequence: TGCGCCAGCAGCTTGGGACAGGGGCTCCTCAATGGCTACACCTTC. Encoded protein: CASSLGQGLLNGYTF.